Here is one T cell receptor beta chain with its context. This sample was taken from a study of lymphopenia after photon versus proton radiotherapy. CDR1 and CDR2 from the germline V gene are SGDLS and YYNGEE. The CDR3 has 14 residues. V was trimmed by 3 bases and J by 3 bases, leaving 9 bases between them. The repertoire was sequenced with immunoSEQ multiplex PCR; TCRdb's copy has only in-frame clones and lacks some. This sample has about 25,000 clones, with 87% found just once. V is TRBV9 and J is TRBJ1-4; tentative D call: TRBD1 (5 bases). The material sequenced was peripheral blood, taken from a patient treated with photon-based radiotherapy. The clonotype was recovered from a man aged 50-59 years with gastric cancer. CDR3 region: CASSGGHSNEKLFF. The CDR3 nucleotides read TGTGCCAGCAGCGGAGGACACTCTAATGAAAAACTGTTTTTT. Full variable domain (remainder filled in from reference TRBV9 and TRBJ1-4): DSGVTQTPKHLITATGQRVTLRCSPRSGDLSVYWYQQSLDQGLQFLIQYYNGEERAKGNILERFSAQQFPDLHSELNLSSLELGDSALYFCASSGGHSNEKLFFGSGTQLSVL.